What follows are 21 T cell receptor beta chains derived from one specimen sequenced in a study of early T cells in non-severe SARS-CoV-2 infection (dated by TCRdb to the early 2020s). The library was built by means of 5' RACE. Sequencer: NextSeq 500. Starting from the raw public reads, TCRdb applied fastp trimming at Q25, assembled clones with MiXCR and retained in-frame beta chains. Each entry is one CDR3 protein sequence, shown with its most common DNA and genes. The sample table contains over 60,000 distinct CDR3 sequences; only one count was recorded for roughly a tenth of them. Under 10% of the sample is taken by the ten largest. This material consisted of whole blood, taken at baseline. The receptors come from an adult who was a healthcare worker with PCR-confirmed SARS-CoV-2 infection or an uninfected control (not recorded which).

This clonotype was counted many times. The J gene is TRBJ2-7, the V gene TRBV7-2; D is uncertain. Germline V CDR1 and CDR2: SGHTA, FQGNSA. The CDR3 runs 15 residues. The V and J ends lost 5 bases and 6 bases respectively, with 20 bases between them. The CDR3 DNA reads TGTGCCAGCAGCCCCCACGCCAATTCAGGAGTCGAGCAGTACTTC. This codes for CASSPHANSGVEQYF.

The CDR3: CASSSLNYEQYF. Here the CDR3 DNA reads TGTGCCAGCAGTTCCCTTAACTACGAGCAGTACTTC. The V and J genes are TRBV12-3 or TRBV12-4 and TRBJ2-7; D is uncertain. The length of the CDR3 is 12 residues. Trimming took 4 bases from V and 3 from J, leaving 7 bases between them.

This clonotype appeared many times. The chain couples TRBV7-3 to TRBJ2-1; 10 nucleotides agree with TRBD2. Per the germline V gene, CDR1 is SGHTA and CDR2 is FQGTGA. V lost 3 bases to trimming and J lost 9 bases; unmatched junction nucleotides: 5. The CDR3 contains 14 residues. CDR3 in DNA: TGTGCCAGCAGCTTCCTAGCGGGGGCAGGTGAGCAGTTCTTC. Protein: CASSFLAGAGEQFF.

The chain recombines TRBV25-1 with TRBJ2-2; D not resolved. The CDR3 contains 14 residues. Germline CDR1 and CDR2: MGHDK and SYGVNS. Trimming cost V 7 bases and J 0 bases, with 9 bases left between them. This chain's CDR3 is CASIGESNTGELFF. Written as DNA, the CDR3 is TGTGCCAGCATTGGGGAATCGAACACCGGGGAGCTGTTTTTT.

There are many counts of this clonotype. The chain couples TRBV15 to TRBJ2-6; D may be TRBD1 or TRBD2 (5 bases each). The CDR3 contains 19 residues. V was trimmed by 5 bases and J by 0 bases, leaving 20 bases between them. Germline CDR1 reads LNHNV; CDR2 reads YYDKDF (reference sequence). CDR3 DNA: TGTGCCACCAGCCCCCAGGGACGCAGAACCCTCTCTGGGGCCAACGTCCTGACTTTC. Amino acids: CATSPQGRRTLSGANVLTF.

This clonotype has at least ten counts. Written as DNA, the CDR3 is TGTGCCAGCAGCTTAGACTACGAGCAGTACTTC. This encodes CASSLDYEQYF. The gene calls are TRBV7-2 and TRBJ2-7, with D unclear. The CDR3 sequence is 11 residues long. The germline V gene has CDR1 SGHTA and CDR2 FQGNSA. Trimming removed 1 base from V and 3 bases from J, with 1 base in between. The variable domain in full, completed from reference TRBV7-2 and TRBJ2-7, reads GAGVSQSPSNKVTEKGKDVELRCDPISGHTALYWYRQSLGQGLEFLIYFQGNSAPDKSGLPSDRFSAERTGGSVSTLTIQRTQQEDSAVYLCASSLDYEQYFGPGTRLTVT.

This clonotype was seen ten or more times. The chain employs TRBV10-1 and TRBJ2-1, with unresolved D. Trimming removed 5 bases at V and 5 bases at J, with 16 bases between. The CDR3 runs 15 residues. Germline V gives CDR1 WNHNN, CDR2 SYGVQD (reference sequence). The CDR3 DNA reads as TGCGCCAGCAGTCCCGAGGCCCAAGCCCACAATGAGCAGTTCTTC. Protein: CASSPEAQAHNEQFF.

The table lists this clonotype with many counts. The genes are TRBV6-5 and TRBJ2-1, with 7 bases identical to TRBD1. V was pared by 7 bases and J by 8 bases, with 2 bases of the junction left unmatched. Germline lookup yields CDR1 MNHEY and CDR2 SVGAGI. CDR3 size: 11 residues. CDR3 DNA sequence: TGTGCCAGCATAGGGGGCGATGAGCAGTTCTTC. It encodes CASIGGDEQFF.

This clonotype was observed a few times. The rearrangement uses TRBV5-4 and TRBJ1-2, with D perhaps TRBD1 (6 bases). Germline lookup yields CDR1 SGHNT and CDR2 YYREEE (reference sequence). The CDR3 is made up of 14 amino acids. V was pared by 0 bases and J by 8 bases, with 14 bases between. CDR3 nucleotides: TGTGCCAGCAGCTTGGTCGGACAGCTGGTCGGCTACACCTTC. Its translation: CASSLVGQLVGYTF.

The V call is TRBV7-2, the J call TRBJ1-5, with D uncertain. Germline V CDR1 and CDR2: SGHTA, FQGNSA. The CDR3 covers 15 residues. The V gene lost 2 bases and the J gene lost 1 base, with 9 bases spanning the gap. The CDR3 sequence is CASSLIGNSNQPQHF. For the CDR3, the DNA is TGTGCCAGCAGCTTAATAGGTAACAGCAATCAGCCCCAGCATTTT. The variable domain in full, with the rest retrieved from reference TRBV7-2 and TRBJ1-5, is GAGVSQSPSNKVTEKGKDVELRCDPISGHTALYWYRQSLGQGLEFLIYFQGNSAPDKSGLPSDRFSAERTGGSVSTLTIQRTQQEDSAVYLCASSLIGNSNQPQHFGDGTRLSIL.

At least ten counts were recorded for this clonotype. The chain's CDR3 is CASSEGGTAYEQYF. CDR3 coding DNA: TGTGCCAGCAGCGAGGGGGGGACGGCCTACGAGCAGTACTTC. V and J are TRBV9 and TRBJ2-7; maybe TRBD2 (7 bases). Germline values: CDR1 SGDLS, CDR2 YYNGEE. The CDR3 sequence is 14 residues long. V lost 3 bases and J lost 2, with 12 bases in between.

This clonotype was counted a few times. This chain connects TRBV2 to TRBJ1-4; TRBD1 matches at 8 bases. Germline trimming cut 10 bases from V and 7 bases from J; bases unmatched to any gene: 8. CDR3 length: 13 amino acids. Germline loops: CDR1 SNHLY, CDR2 FYNNEI. CDR3 in amino acids: CATAGGAGEKLFF. The CDR3 region has the DNA TGTGCCACGGCAGGGGGCGCGGGTGAAAAACTGTTTTTT.

This clonotype occurred a few times. As DNA, the CDR3 is TGTGCCAGCAGATCCGGGACAGTAATAAATTCACCCCTCCACTTT. Its protein product is CASRSGTVINSPLHF. The rearrangement uses TRBV6-5 and TRBJ1-6; 7 bases match TRBD1. In germline, CDR1 is MNHEY, CDR2 SVGAGI. The CDR3 has 15 amino acids. V lost 6 bases, J lost 7 bases, and 9 bases stayed unmatched.

There are many counts of this clonotype. The chain carries TRBV5-4 and TRBJ2-3; 8 nucleotides align to TRBD1. Germline trimming cut 4 bases from V and 2 bases from J; bases unmatched to any gene: 9. Germline CDR1 and CDR2: SGHNT and YYREEE (reference sequence). This CDR3 comprises 16 residues. The chain's CDR3 is CASSPDRGRVTDTQYF. The CDR3 region has the DNA TGTGCCAGCAGCCCCGACAGGGGCAGGGTCACAGATACGCAGTATTTT.

There are many counts of this clonotype. V usage is TRBV6-5 and J usage is TRBJ1-1; 11 bases align to TRBD1. The J segment lost 4 bases and the V segment lost 9 bases, leaving 7 bases of the junction unmatched. Germline V lookup: CDR1 MNHEY, CDR2 SVGAGI. This CDR3 spans 14 amino acids. CDR3 sequence reads: CASPPGTGGTEAFF. CDR3 in DNA: TGTGCCAGTCCCCCCGGGACAGGGGGCACTGAAGCTTTCTTT.

V gene TRBV4-3 combines with J gene TRBJ2-7; 13 bases map to TRBD2. The germline CDR1 and CDR2 sequences are LGHNA and YSLEER. With V trimmed by 3 bases and J by 2 bases, 1 base remained unmatched. The CDR3 consists of 15 residues. CDR3 residues: CASSQGLAGTYEQYF. The CDR3 region has the DNA TGCGCCAGCAGCCAGGGACTAGCGGGGACCTACGAGCAGTACTTC.

Many counts were recorded for this clonotype. This sequence joins TRBV29-1 and TRBJ1-1; no reliable D call. The CDR3 is 13 residues long. V lost 7 bases and J 1 base, leaving 13 bases between the germline ends. Germline V gene data show CDR1 as SQVTM and CDR2 as ANQGSEA. The CDR3 coding sequence is TGCAGCGGTTTAGGCGGTCAGAACACTGAAGCTTTCTTT. This sequence encodes CSGLGGQNTEAFF.

The chain joins TRBV18 to TRBJ2-1; a weak D match, TRBD1 (5 bases). Trimming took off 2 bases at V and 1 base at J, with 6 bases between the two ends. Germline-derived CDR1 and CDR2 are KGHSH and LQKENI. The CDR3 spans 14 residues. The CDR3 is CASSPRGSYNEQFF. The CDR3 DNA sequence: TGTGCCAGCTCACCAAGGGGATCCTACAATGAGCAGTTCTTC. The whole variable domain, remainder taken from reference TRBV18 and TRBJ2-1, is NAGVMQNPRHLVRRRGQEARLRCSPMKGHSHVYWYRQLPEEGLKFMVYLQKENIIDESGMPKERFSAEFPKEGPSILRIQQVVRGDSAAYFCASSPRGSYNEQFFGPGTRLTVL.

The chain couples TRBV9 to TRBJ1-1; D is possibly TRBD1 (5 bases). The CDR3 length is 12 residues. V was clipped by 3 bases and J by 4 bases, with 7 bases between them. Germline V gene lookup returns CDR1 SGDLS and CDR2 YYNGEE. In DNA, the CDR3 is TGTGCCAGCAGCGCCGGGGGCACTGAAGCTTTCTTT. This translates into CASSAGGTEAFF.

This clonotype was found many times. The chain links TRBV5-1 to TRBJ1-5; D is perhaps TRBD1 (5 bases). The germline V gene has CDR1 SGHRS and CDR2 YFSETQ. V dropped 4 bases and J dropped 4 bases, with 12 bases sitting between them. The length of the CDR3 is 14 residues. CDR3 in DNA: TGCGCCAGCAGCGGCGGGACGAATAATCAGCCCCAGCATTTT. The encoded protein is CASSGGTNNQPQHF.

V is TRBV24-1 and J is TRBJ2-2; D is perhaps TRBD1 or TRBD2 (5 bases each). Germline assignment: CDR1 KGHDR and CDR2 SFDVKD. CDR3 length: 14 amino acids. The V end was cut by 6 bases, the J end by 8 bases, with 15 bases between. The CDR3 coding sequence is TGTGCCACCAGTACCGGGGCCTCGAGGGGGGAGCTGTTTTTT. Its protein product is CATSTGASRGELFF.